This TCR beta chain comes out of a study of blood T cell repertoires in COVID-19 (dated by TCRdb to 2020 to 2021). Some background on the complete study: Samples covering the acute and convalescent phases of COVID-19 were provided by collaborators in the United States, Italy and Spain. The repertoires were made available in a free public database intended to serve as a resource for research on the immune response to SARS-CoV-2. A de-identified subject ID, COVID-19 status, age in years and sex were almost always included in the sample metadata. Deeply sampled blood TCRbeta repertoires from subjects exposed to, actively infected with, or recovered from COVID-19 were included in the dataset. Where available, HLA class I and class II types were obtained from metadata supplied by the sample provider rather than from assay-based typing. The samples were drawn from two sources: the first 160 participants of the ongoing ImmuneRACE study, and about 1,300 subjects contributed by 6 global collaborators. The prospective study material was composed of cDNA or gDNA derived from T cells, B-cell-depleted T cells, or PBMCs. On the study overall, not on this receptor specifically: The amount of clinical and demographic metadata varied by source and participant and was provided uncurated.

The germline V gene (reference sequence) yields LNHDA for CDR1 and SQIVND for CDR2. The CDR3 runs 14 amino acids, cysteine and phenylalanine included. The read is trimmed to its CDR3 DNA, 42 bases read in frame from base 1. V loses 3 bases at its end and J loses 8 bases; junction bases beyond the gene matches: 4. TCRbeta CDR3 regions were amplified from genomic DNA by means of the immunoSEQ Assay, a bias-controlled multiplex PCR. The study's own analysis went as follows. The number of nucleated cells in each sample was estimated by amplification of reference gene primers within the assay. To quantify the absolute abundance of each unique TCRbeta CDR3 rearrangement, sequence reads were collapsed and filtered. For each sample, productive Simpson clonality was calculated by taking the square root of Simpson's diversity index across productive rearrangements. The source is immuneACCESS, and TCRdb retained only in-frame sequences with V and J called. Part of the clones is not carried over; for the studies checked, unresolved V genes explain less than half of this, and the remainder is unexplained. The DNA was the basis for D and trimming; V, J and clone size are from that table. For this sample the table gives 400,000 or so clones, of which more than 75% were detected only once. The ten largest account for 3% of the sample.

Note on this clone: The antigen this receptor binds is unknown. No much larger clone is present one base from it, and per-base qualities are unavailable.

Collaborating institutions collected whole blood in K2EDTA tubes following their own protocols. For TCRbeta analysis, collaborators shipped samples in one of three forms: frozen whole blood, isolated PBMCs, or DNA extracted from either of those sample types. The clonotype was recovered from a human donor in a cohort sampled during active COVID-19. The sample taken for sequencing was peripheral blood. The chain couples TRBV19 to TRBJ1-4; 9 central bases correspond to TRBD1. The DNA is as follows: TGTGCCAGTAGTATCGACAGGGGGATGGAAAAACTGTTTTTT. It is translated as CASSIDRGMEKLFF.